Each of the 16 T cell receptor beta chains below was sequenced from the same sample in a study of blood T cell repertoires in COVID-19. The data were produced by immunoSEQ multiplex PCR, yet TCRdb's version contains in-frame clones alone and is incomplete. The data show 130,000 to 150,000 clones, roughly 85% seen once. What was sequenced was peripheral blood. These receptors all stem from a woman aged 60-75 years with COVID-19, enrolled during active disease.

The rearrangement joins TRBV13 to TRBJ1-2; no definite D call. Germline values: CDR1 PRHDT, CDR2 FYEKMQ (reference sequence). This CDR3 has 13 residues. The ends were cut back, 3 bases at V and 2 bases at J, with 7 bases in the middle. This chain's CDR3 is CASSLGRNYGYTF. CDR3 in DNA: TGTGCCAGCAGCTTGGGGAGAAACTATGGCTACACCTTC.

This clone occurred once. This chain joins TRBV5-1 and TRBJ2-2; weak D call: TRBD1 (5 bases). V was shortened by 5 bases and J by 1 base, with 12 bases between the two germline ends. CDR3 length equals 15 residues. Germline V lookup: CDR1 SGHRS, CDR2 YFSETQ. In nucleotides, the CDR3 is TGCGCCAGCAGTCTCCGTGGACAGAACACCGGGGAGCTGTTTTTT. Encoded protein: CASSLRGQNTGELFF. Full variable domain (remainder filled in from reference TRBV5-1 and TRBJ2-2): KAGVTQTPRYLIKTRGQQVTLSCSPISGHRSVSWYQQTPGQGLQFLFEYFSETQRNKGNFPGRFSGRQFSNSRSEMNVSTLELGDSALYLCASSLRGQNTGELFFGEGSRLTVL.

DNA for the CDR3: TGTGCCAGCAGCCAGAGCGGGGTCTATGCGGGAAACACCATATATTTT. Residues: CASSQSGVYAGNTIYF. V and J are TRBV7-9 and TRBJ1-3; D uncertain. The CDR3 loop spans 16 amino acids. V lost 5 bases to trimming and J lost 4 bases, with 18 bases between them. The V gene's germline CDR1 is SEHNR and CDR2 FQNEAQ (reference sequence).

The chain combines TRBV5-1 with TRBJ2-1, with 8 bases that match TRBD2. Per the germline V gene, CDR1 is SGHRS and CDR2 is YFSETQ. The CDR3 has 17 residues. J lost 2 bases, V lost 4 bases, and 11 bases had no gene match. The CDR3 loop is CASSPDHSGAAYNEQFF. CDR3 sequence (DNA): TGCGCCAGCAGCCCCGACCATAGCGGGGCAGCCTACAATGAGCAGTTCTTC.

The gene calls are TRBV4-1 and TRBJ2-3; TRBD1 matches at 7 bases. The length of the CDR3 is 17 residues. Germline values: CDR1 MGHRA, CDR2 YSYEKL. V was pared by 4 bases and J by 6 bases, with 16 bases of the junction left unmatched. CDR3: CASSPVPGPKQGDTQYF. The CDR3 DNA reads TGCGCCAGCAGCCCTGTACCGGGGCCAAAACAGGGGGATACGCAGTATTTT.

This clone was seen once. J is TRBJ2-5 and V is TRBV5-1, with unresolved D. CDR3 length: 13 residues. The V and J ends lost 4 bases and 4 bases respectively, with 11 bases between them. Germline lookup yields CDR1 SGHRS and CDR2 YFSETQ. The CDR3 protein is CASSLAVGETQYF. The CDR3 DNA reads as TGCGCCAGCAGCCTCGCGGTAGGAGAGACCCAGTACTTC.

This chain links TRBV19 with TRBJ2-7; possibly TRBD1 for D (6 bases). The CDR3 extends over 16 amino acids. Germline CDR1 and CDR2: LNHDA and SQIVND (reference sequence). The V end was cut by 5 bases, the J end by 2 bases, with 19 bases between. The CDR3 protein is CASSAWGDRSPYEQYF. In nucleotides, the CDR3 is TGTGCCAGTAGTGCCTGGGGCGACAGGTCCCCCTACGAGCAGTACTTC. Looking up the rest from reference TRBV19 and TRBJ2-7 gives the full variable domain: DGGITQSPKYLFRKEGQNVTLSCEQNLNHDAMYWYRQDPGQGLRLIYYSQIVNDFQKGDIAEGYSVSREKKESFPLTVTSAQKNPTAFYLCASSAWGDRSPYEQYFGPGTRLTVT.

This sequence joins TRBV5-1 and TRBJ1-2, with 9 positions matching TRBD1. The CDR3 covers 16 residues. V trimming: 4 bases; J trimming: 8 bases; junction bases outside the gene matches: 15. CDR1 is SGHRS and CDR2 is YFSETQ in the germline V gene. The CDR3 loop is CASSEGTDWTGDGYTF. The CDR3 bases are TGCGCCAGCAGCGAGGGCACTGATTGGACAGGGGACGGCTACACCTTC.

This chain joins TRBV7-6 and TRBJ1-4, with D perhaps TRBD1 (6 bases). Germline V gives CDR1 SGHVS, CDR2 FNYEAQ. Trimming removed 5 bases at V and 3 bases at J, with 13 bases between. The CDR3 covers 15 residues. The CDR3 spells CASSPDRFANEKLFF. CDR3 DNA sequence: TGTGCCAGCAGCCCGGACAGATTTGCTAATGAAAAACTGTTTTTT.

This clone was recorded at least ten times. V usage is TRBV7-9 and J usage is TRBJ2-3; TRBD1 agrees at 10 bases. The length of the CDR3 is 19 residues. CDR1 and CDR2 (germline): SEHNR, FQNEAQ (reference sequence). V trimming: 4 bases; J trimming: 3 bases; junction bases outside the gene matches: 16. This CDR3 is CASSSSDPGTGDNTDTQYF. In nucleotides, the CDR3 is TGTGCCAGCAGCTCATCAGATCCCGGGACAGGGGACAATACAGATACGCAGTATTTT.

V usage is TRBV5-6 and J usage is TRBJ2-6, with D perhaps TRBD1 (5 bases). From germline, CDR1 is SGHDT and CDR2 YYEEEE. Deletions cut 4 bases from V and 1 base from J, with 15 bases between. This CDR3 has 17 amino acids. The chain's CDR3 is CASSSTGFPSGANVLTF. The CDR3 nucleotides are TGTGCCAGCAGCAGTACAGGCTTCCCTTCTGGGGCCAACGTCCTGACTTTC.

The genes are TRBV5-6 and TRBJ2-3; 14 bases are a match to TRBD2. Losses at the gene ends were 4 bases for V and 12 bases for J; bases not matched to a gene: 10. Germline V CDR1 and CDR2: SGHDT, YYEEEE. This CDR3 comprises 15 residues. CDR3 coding DNA: TGTGCCAGCAGCCTGACTAGCGGGGGGGCCGTCGGTCAGTATTTT. As protein: CASSLTSGGAVGQYF.

This chain links TRBV4-2 with TRBJ2-5; 9 nucleotides agree with TRBD1. This CDR3 region has 16 residues. Germline CDR1 LGHNA, CDR2 YNFKEQ. The junction had 6 bases not matched to a gene; V was cut back by 2 bases and J by 2 bases. The CDR3 region is CASSQSPGQGQETQYF. CDR3 nucleotides: TGTGCCAGCAGCCAATCCCCGGGACAGGGACAAGAGACCCAGTACTTC.

The chain joins TRBV11-3 to TRBJ2-5, with 10 bases aligning to TRBD2. The CDR3 runs 14 residues. With V trimmed by 5 bases and J by 5 bases, 5 bases remained unmatched. Germline CDR1 SGHNT, CDR2 YENEEA. DNA of the CDR3: TGTGCCAGCAGCCAAGGACTAGCGGTGGAGACCCAGTACTTC. Protein product: CASSQGLAVETQYF.

This sequence joins TRBV11-2 and TRBJ2-2; 7 bases agree with TRBD2. J lost 2 bases, V lost 3 bases, and 6 bases had no gene match. From germline, CDR1 is SGHAT and CDR2 FQNNGV. This CDR3 region has 16 residues. For the CDR3, the DNA is TGTGCCAGCAGCTTTAGCGGGCAGGGAAACACCGGGGAGCTGTTTTTT. This translates into CASSFSGQGNTGELFF.

The V and J genes are TRBV4-2 and TRBJ1-2, with 8 bases matching TRBD1. The germline V gene has CDR1 LGHNA and CDR2 YNFKEQ. Losses at the gene ends were 3 bases for V and 6 bases for J; bases not matched to a gene: 3. The CDR3 runs 13 residues. The CDR3 DNA reads as TGTGCCAGCAGCCAGAGGACAGGGAATGGCTACACCTTC. As protein: CASSQRTGNGYTF.